This TCR beta chain appears in the sequencing data of a study of OX40 agonist ivuxolimab in advanced cancers. Study as a whole: Aged about 23 to 90 with a mean of approximately 57 years, they were about 78% male.

Samples of blood were obtained at baseline, on cycle 4 day 1, and on cycle 7 day 1. Findings of the study overall: In general, CD8+ T cells held more expanded clones than CD4+ did, on average. Expanded peripheral T cell antigen specificity was not determined.

V gave up 3 bases and J gave up 4 bases, with 9 bases separating them. From germline, CDR1 is LNHDA and CDR2 SQIVND (reference sequence). CDR3 length: 13 amino acids. Libraries were prepared by immunoSEQ multiplex PCR; TCRdb keeps only in-frame clonotypes and omits some of them. The sample shows 97,000 or so clones, around 89% of them seen only once. Concerning this clone itself: Its target is not known.

This TCR came from an adult with an advanced solid tumor such as melanoma, head and neck, liver or kidney cancer. This chain uses TRBV19 with TRBJ1-1; D gene uncertain. Material: CD4+ or CD8+ T cells sorted from blood, obtained in a trial of the OX40 agonist ivuxolimab. CDR3 DNA: TGTGCCAGTAGTATGAACTGGGTCACTGAAGCTTTCTTT. Protein sequence: CASSMNWVTEAFF.